The rows below give T cell receptor beta chains drawn from one sample of a study of human T cells and chemical hapten exposure. TCRdb reanalysed the RACE reads using MiXCR and keeps one entry per CDR3 protein. Of roughly 380,000 distinct CDR3 sequences in the sample, approximately 5% were seen once. Source: whole blood, taken in connection with sensitization to the hapten diphenylcyclopropenone (DPC). These receptors were taken from a woman aged 45-59 years with alopecia areata. Some clones in this sample may be carry-over from other donors' samples. Each CDR3 is given with its conserved first and last residue. Each record gives: D gene, V gene, clone size, J gene, CDR3 DNA, CDR3 protein. A D gene is named only where the DNA matches it firmly. For some rows the clone size is stated as once, few or many, or as a class when expanded; others skip it.

-,TRBV5-5,many,TRBJ1-6,TGTGCCAGCAGCCACGGGGATACCCTCCACTTT,CASSHGDTLHF
-,TRBV7-2,few,TRBJ1-1,TGTGCCAGCAGCTTAGGTGTAGGCAGGCCAGCTTTCTTT,CASSLGVGRPAFF
-,TRBV18,many,TRBJ1-1,TGTGCCAGCTCACGGTCGGACCTCTTTAGGGAAGCTTTCTTT,CASSRSDLFREAFF
-,TRBV27,many,TRBJ1-1,TGTGCCAGCAGCTTAAGTCTGAACACTGAAGCTTTCTTT,CASSLSLNTEAFF
TRBD1,TRBV5-6,many,TRBJ1-4,TGTGCCAGCGGATCCGGGACAGGGGTTGAAAAACTGTTTTTT,CASGSGTGVEKLFF
-,TRBV14,many,TRBJ2-7,TGTGCCAGCAGCCCTTCGACCCGCTACGAGCAGTACTTC,CASSPSTRYEQYF
-,TRBV29-1,many,TRBJ2-3,TGCAGCGTTGAAGGTCCTAGCGCCTCGAGCGATACGCAGTATTTT,CSVEGPSASSDTQYF
-,TRBV3-1,few,TRBJ2-3,TGTGCCAGCAGCCAAGTGGGCCGGTTGGGGAGCGCAGATACGCAGTATTTT,CASSQVGRLGSADTQYF
-,TRBV9,many,TRBJ1-1,TGTGCCAGCAGCGACCAGGACAGCCTACACACTGAAGCTTTCTTT,CASSDQDSLHTEAFF
-,TRBV20-1,-,TRBJ2-3,TGCAGTGCTGCGGACCCGACCATAACAGATACGCAGTATTTT,CSAADPTITDTQYF
-,TRBV28,-,TRBJ1-3,TGTGCCAGCAGGGGGTCGGCTAGCTCTGGAAACACCATATATTTT,CASRGSASSGNTIYF
-,TRBV3-1,many,TRBJ1-5,TGTGCCAGCAGCCAAGCCCAGACAAATCAGCCCCAGCATTTT,CASSQAQTNQPQHF
-,TRBV7-9,few,TRBJ1-2,TGTGCCAGCAGCTTAGAACCGGACCTCACCTTC,CASSLEPDLTF
-,TRBV4-3,many,TRBJ2-6,TGCGCCAGCAGCCGAGAACAGGGGGGGCCTGGGGCCAACGTCCTGACTTTC,CASSREQGGPGANVLTF
-,TRBV6-5,many,TRBJ2-3,TGTGCCAGCAGTTACTCGTCATTGGGCACAGATACGCAGTATTTT,CASSYSSLGTDTQYF
-,TRBV29-1,many,TRBJ2-5,TGCAGCGTTGAAGATCGACGGCTAGGAGGGGAGACCCAGTACTTC,CSVEDRRLGGETQYF
-,TRBV12-3/TRBV12-4,many,TRBJ1-2,TGTGCCAGCAGTCTTCCAGGGGACGAAGGCTACACCTTC,CASSLPGDEGYTF
-,TRBV10-3,many,TRBJ2-3,TGTGCCAACCGAGGGGGCGGGGGCACAGATACGCAGTATTTT,CANRGGGGTDTQYF
-,TRBV29-1,many,TRBJ1-5,TGCAGCGTTGAAGAGTCGCGGGGTAGCAATCAGCCCCAGCATTTT,CSVEESRGSNQPQHF
-,TRBV18,-,TRBJ1-2,TGTGCCAGCTCACCACAAAACCTCAAATATGGCTACACCTTC,CASSPQNLKYGYTF
-,TRBV9,few,TRBJ1-4,TGTGCCAGCAGCGTAGCGGGGAGCTATAATGAAAAACTGTTTTTT,CASSVAGSYNEKLFF
-,TRBV7-9,many,TRBJ2-1,TGTGCCAGCAGCTCAACCCCTTTCAATGAGCAGTTCTTC,CASSSTPFNEQFF
-,TRBV2,many,TRBJ1-1,TGTGCCAGCAGGACCGACACTGAAGCTTTCTTT,CASRTDTEAFF
TRBD2,TRBV6-2/TRBV6-3,few,TRBJ2-1,TGTGCCAGCAGCCGTCCCTCGACTAGCGGGAGAGGTGATGAGCAGTTCTTC,CASSRPSTSGRGDEQFF
-,TRBV7-9,few,TRBJ2-5,TGTGCCAGCACCGCCCGGGACTTTAAACAAGAGACCCAGTACTTC,CASTARDFKQETQYF
TRBD1,TRBV10-3,-,TRBJ2-7,TGTGCCATCAAGGACAGGGAGGACGAGCAGTACTTC,CAIKDREDEQYF
-,TRBV5-1,few,TRBJ1-2,TGCGCCAGCAGCCGAACTGTAATGGCACCGACCTCTAACTATGGCTACACCTTC,CASSRTVMAPTSNYGYTF
TRBD1,TRBV29-1,-,TRBJ1-6,TGCAGCGTTCAAACCGGGACAGGGGGGAATTCACCCCTCCACTTT,CSVQTGTGGNSPLHF
TRBD1,TRBV5-5,-,TRBJ2-7,TGTGCCAGCAGCTTGTCGGGACAGTTCCCCTACGAGCAGTACTTC,CASSLSGQFPYEQYF
-,TRBV6-2/TRBV6-3,many,TRBJ2-3,TGTGCCAGCAGCTGGACGGACACAGATACGCAGTATTTT,CASSWTDTDTQYF
-,TRBV27,few,TRBJ2-4,TGTGCCAGCAGTTTTTCAGGGGAGGGGAACATTCAGTACTTC,CASSFSGEGNIQYF
-,TRBV12-3/TRBV12-4,many,TRBJ1-6,TGTGCCAGCAGGCCCGAGGGCTCCTATAATTCACCCCTCCACTTT,CASRPEGSYNSPLHF
TRBD1,TRBV6-2/TRBV6-3,-,TRBJ2-1,TGTGCCAGCAGTTATCCGGGACAGGTGAAGTCCTACAATGAGCAGTTCTTC,CASSYPGQVKSYNEQFF
-,TRBV29-1,few,TRBJ1-2,TGCAGCGTTGAAGAGAACAACTATGGCTACACCTTC,CSVEENNYGYTF
-,TRBV30,few,TRBJ2-1,TGTGCCTGGAGTGTTGGCGGGACCAGCAATGAGCAGTTCTTC,CAWSVGGTSNEQFF
-,TRBV6-1,many,TRBJ1-1,TGTGCCAGCGGGGGAGTGAACACTGAAGCTTTCTTT,CASGGVNTEAFF
TRBD2,TRBV5-1,few,TRBJ2-5,TGCGCCAGCAGCGCGGGAGCGGGGGGGTTCCAAGAGACCCAGTACTTC,CASSAGAGGFQETQYF
-,TRBV29-1,-,TRBJ2-3,TGCAGCGCCGAGAGGCTAGAGCGGGATACGCAGTATTTT,CSAERLERDTQYF
-,TRBV12-3/TRBV12-4,few,TRBJ2-7,TGTGCCAGCAGTTCCAGGGTTGGAATAAACGAGCAGTACTTC,CASSSRVGINEQYF
TRBD2,TRBV10-3,many,TRBJ2-7,TGTGCCATCAGTGAGTTGAGGGTACTAGCGGGAGGGCCCGGACTCTACGAGCAGTACTTC,CAISELRVLAGGPGLYEQYF
-,TRBV28,many,TRBJ2-4,TGTGCCAGCAGTTTAGGTGGGTCGGCCAAAAACATTCAGTACTTC,CASSLGGSAKNIQYF
-,TRBV18,many,TRBJ1-2,TGTGCCAGCTCACCAAGGGAAACTTATAACTATGGCTACACCTTC,CASSPRETYNYGYTF
-,TRBV27,many,TRBJ2-2,TGTGCCAGCAAGAGCACCGGGGAGCTGTTTTTT,CASKSTGELFF
-,TRBV5-1,many,TRBJ2-5,TGCGCCAGCAGCTTGGAGGCCGCTCCAGAGACCCAGTACTTC,CASSLEAAPETQYF
TRBD1,TRBV2,-,TRBJ1-1,TGTGCCAGCAGTCGGACAGGGGGCTGGACTGAAGCTTTCTTT,CASSRTGGWTEAFF
TRBD1,TRBV3-1,-,TRBJ1-1,TGTGCCAGCAGCGCCTCCGACAGGGGGTGGACTGAAGCTTTCTTT,CASSASDRGWTEAFF
TRBD2,TRBV29-1,-,TRBJ2-1,TGCAGCGTCTGGTTGAGCGGGGAATCATCTAATGAGCAGTTCTTC,CSVWLSGESSNEQFF
-,TRBV3-1,many,TRBJ1-2,TGTGCCAGCAGCCCGGACGGGGCAAGCGGCTACACCTTC,CASSPDGASGYTF
TRBD2,TRBV12-3/TRBV12-4,-,TRBJ2-3,TGTGCCAGCAGTTCGGGACTAGCGGGAGCCACAGATACGCAGTATTTT,CASSSGLAGATDTQYF
-,TRBV2,-,TRBJ2-7,TGTGCCAGCAGTAAGGGGGAGACCTACGAGCAGTACTTC,CASSKGETYEQYF
-,TRBV7-2,many,TRBJ2-1,TGTGCCAGCAGCTTTGGGCGGGGGCTTGCACGGGAGCAGTTCTTC,CASSFGRGLAREQFF
TRBD2,TRBV2,many,TRBJ2-7,TGTGCCAGCAGCGCGACTAGCGGAGACACCCACGAGCAGTACTTC,CASSATSGDTHEQYF
-,TRBV20-1,few,TRBJ1-1,TGCAGTGCTAGGTGGCGGGTCGGTGAAGCTTTCTTT,CSARWRVGEAFF
-,TRBV7-6,few,TRBJ2-1,TGTGCCAGCAGCTTAAGGAGTGCAGACAATGAGCAGTTCTTC,CASSLRSADNEQFF
TRBD2,TRBV2,-,TRBJ2-3,TGTGCCACATTAGCGGGAGAGGGTGCAGATACGCAGTATTTT,CATLAGEGADTQYF